This T cell receptor (beta chain) was identified in a study of blood T cell repertoires in COVID-19. In the study overall: T cells, B-cell-depleted T cells, or PBMCs provided the cDNA or gDNA that served as material.

In the original analysis: Amplified reference gene primers provided the basis for estimating nucleated cell counts. Produced via immunoSEQ multiplex PCR; TCRdb's table is partial and in-frame only. V and J calls plus clone size are reproduced from that table; the DNA served to infer D and trimming. The sample has 200,000 to 300,000 clones; 82% are singletons. The sample taken for sequencing was peripheral blood. The source of this sequence is a woman older than 75 with acute or convalescent COVID-19.

CDR3 amino acids: CASSFFAGGGYEQYF. In nucleotides, the CDR3 is TGTGCCAGCAGCTTTTTTGCGGGAGGAGGGTACGAGCAGTACTTC. J is TRBJ2-7 and V is TRBV7-2; 8 bases match TRBD2. Germline values: CDR1 SGHTA, CDR2 FQGNSA. V lost 3 bases and J lost 4; bases outside the gene matches: 8. The CDR3 sequence is 15 residues long.